This TCR beta chain was found in a study of cytomegalovirus exposure and HLA in healthy donors. The PCR ran on 60 Vbeta and 13 Jbeta primers. Clones were read by immunoSEQ multiplex PCR, and TCRdb kept only the in-frame ones, dropping some. The table lists around 100,000 clones, more than 75% of them singletons. Germline lookup yields CDR1 SGHNT and CDR2 YYREEE (reference sequence). The CDR3 is 14 residues long. Trimming took 2 bases from V and 3 from J, leaving 11 bases between them. The rearrangement uses TRBV5-4 and TRBJ2-5; possible D gene TRBD1, 6 bases. The receptor's source is a woman in her late teens or twenties in good health and CMV-seropositive. The sample consisted of PBMCs. The CDR3 protein is CASSFPDRKETQYF. DNA for the CDR3: TGTGCCAGCAGCTTCCCCGACAGGAAAGAGACCCAGTACTTC.